The T cell receptor beta chain under discussion was sequenced for a study of neoadjuvant anti-PD-1 for oral cavity cancer. Measured with immunoSEQ multiplex PCR; TCRdb has only the in-frame clones, and not every one. The sample shows around 7,500 clones, about three fifths of them seen only once. Time point here: after neoadjuvant nivolumab, at surgical resection. This clone was counted between two and nine times. Per germline, CDR1 SNHLY and CDR2 FYNNEI. V lost 5 bases, J lost 8 bases, and 7 bases stayed unmatched. The CDR3 consists of 14 residues. Here the sequenced sample was PBMCs, taken after nivolumab (anti-PD-1) treatment. V gene TRBV2 combines with J gene TRBJ1-4; 8 bases fit TRBD1. The sequence was obtained from a person between 40 and 85 years old with oral cavity squamous cell carcinoma. The CDR3 region has the DNA TGTGCCAGCAGTTCCGGGACAGGAGGAGAAAAACTGTTTTTT. Its protein is CASSSGTGGEKLFF.